This T cell receptor beta chain stems from a study of blood T cell repertoires in COVID-19. Study-wide background: The United States, Italy and Spain were the sources of the acute and convalescent COVID-19 samples. The cDNA or gDNA used as material had been derived from T cells, B-cell-depleted T cells, or PBMCs.

Patients from Seattle were sampled longitudinally, starting during active infection. This clone was recorded only once. The CDR3 consists of 14 residues. V lost 0 bases, J lost 4 bases, and 9 bases lay in between. Germline CDR1 KGHSH, CDR2 LQKENI. Authors' methods: Reference gene primer amplification yielded estimated nucleated cell counts. Generated by immunoSEQ multiplex PCR, the TCRdb table keeps only in-frame clones and is missing some. V, J and clone size were drawn from that table, and D and trimming were deduced from the DNA. The sample has approximately 320,000 clones; 85% to 90% are singletons.

Sequencing was carried out using peripheral blood. The chain recombines TRBV18 with TRBJ2-5, with unresolved D. The sequence derives from a woman aged 25-40 years with COVID-19, enrolled during active disease. This CDR3 is CASSPPSRGETQYF. The CDR3 DNA reads as TGTGCCAGCTCACCACCGAGCAGAGGAGAGACCCAGTACTTC.